The rows below give T cell receptor beta chains drawn from one sample of a study of cytomegalovirus exposure and HLA in healthy donors. Here immunoSEQ multiplex PCR was the method, and the copy in TCRdb shows in-frame clones only, minus some. The repertoire includes around 150,000 clones, roughly 73% of them detected once, and 14% sits in the top ten. The sample taken for sequencing was PBMCs. These receptor sequences come from a human donor in good health. Each CDR3 is given with its conserved first and last residue. Fields, in order: J gene, clone size, V gene, D gene, CDR3 DNA, CDR3 protein. A D gene is named only where the DNA matches it firmly. The size entry is marked missing in some rows and otherwise reads once, few, many or a size class.

TRBJ1-2,.,TRBV2,TRBD1,TGTGCCGTTAGGGACAGATACTATGGCTACACCTTC,CAVRDRYYGYTF
TRBJ2-3,.,TRBV4-2,.,TGTGCCAGCAGCCAAGCCGAGTGGAGGGTGGGCGGTACGCAGTATTTT,CASSQAEWRVGGTQYF
TRBJ1-4,.,TRBV6-5,.,TGTGCCAGCAGTCCTAGGGGGGGGAAGGAAAAACTGTTTTTT,CASSPRGGKEKLFF
TRBJ1-1,.,TRBV5-1,TRBD1,TGCGCCAGCAGCTATACCGGGACAGGGAGAGCTTTCTTT,CASSYTGTGRAFF
TRBJ2-1,.,TRBV28,TRBD2,TGTGCCAGCAGTTCCGCGGCGGGGGTTCTCTATGAGCAGTTCTTC,CASSSAAGVLYEQFF
TRBJ1-2,.,TRBV11-2,TRBD1,TGTGCCAGCAGCTTAGGACAGGGTAATGGCTACACCTTC,CASSLGQGNGYTF
TRBJ1-6,.,TRBV15,.,TGTGCCATCAAGACAGGCTCCTATAATTCACCCCTCCACTTT,CAIKTGSYNSPLHF
TRBJ1-6,.,TRBV28,TRBD1,TGTGCCAGCAGTTTGGGACAGGGATATCGTTCACCCCTCCACTTT,CASSLGQGYRSPLHF
TRBJ1-1,once,TRBV27,TRBD1,TGTGCCAGCAGTCTTTCCCGGACAGGGGGCTCCGAAGCTTTCTTT,CASSLSRTGGSEAFF
TRBJ1-5,few,TRBV19,.,TGTGCCAGTAGTTTGAGCTCCCGCAATCAGCCCCAGCATTTT,CASSLSSRNQPQHF
TRBJ2-1,few,TRBV9,TRBD2,TGTGCCAGCAGCGGAGGACAGGGTCGACTAGCGGGAGAGGGCAATGAGCAGTTCTTC,CASSGGQGRLAGEGNEQFF
TRBJ2-1,.,TRBV6-1,.,TGTGCCAGCAGTCAATTAGCGGACTACAATGAGCAGTTCTTC,CASSQLADYNEQFF
TRBJ2-1,.,TRBV5-1,TRBD1,TGCGCCAGCAGCCCCGGACAGGGCCACAATGAGCAGTTCTTC,CASSPGQGHNEQFF
TRBJ2-7,.,TRBV7-5,.,TGTGCCAGAAGCTTAAAGGGGCTGATCCCCTACGAGCAGTACTTC,CARSLKGLIPYEQYF
TRBJ2-2,.,TRBV2,TRBD1,TGTGCCAGCAGCGGGGACAGGGGGCGCGACACCGGGGAGCTGTTTTTT,CASSGDRGRDTGELFF
TRBJ2-1,.,TRBV7-3,.,TGTGCCAGCAGCTTAGGTGGGACTGCCAACAATGAGCAGTTCTTC,CASSLGGTANNEQFF
TRBJ2-1,.,TRBV9,.,TGTGCCAGCAGCGTAGACAGCTACAATGAGCAGTTCTTC,CASSVDSYNEQFF
TRBJ2-7,once,TRBV2,.,TGTGCCAGCAGTGTTAGTGGGAGAGGCGAGCAGTACTTC,CASSVSGRGEQYF
TRBJ1-5,few,TRBV19,TRBD1,TGTGCCAGTAGTATAAGAGACAGGGATTTGTATAGCAATCAGCCCCAGCATTTT,CASSIRDRDLYSNQPQHF